This paragraph reports one T cell receptor beta chain. These data belong to a study of blood T cell repertoires in COVID-19. Living in 24 US areas, the participants were between roughly 18 and 90 years of age. Donors were grouped by their self-reported clinical history. As originally analysed: Amplification with reference gene primers provided the estimates of nucleated cell counts. The repertoire was sequenced with immunoSEQ multiplex PCR; TCRdb's copy has only in-frame clones and lacks some. D and trimming come from the DNA, and the V and J calls and clone size come from that table. This table holds over 110,000 clones, about 87% found once. Germline V gene sequence: CDR1 SGHNT, CDR2 YYREEE (reference sequence). The CDR3 has 13 residues. The J segment lost 3 bases and the V segment lost 7 bases, leaving 6 bases of the junction unmatched.

The sequencing sample was made of PBMCs or T cells enriched from blood (not recorded which). The rearrangement joins TRBV5-4 to TRBJ1-2, with 7 bases that match TRBD1. This receptor was identified in a man between 45 and 60 years old in a cohort exposed to, infected with or recovered from COVID-19 (not recorded which). The CDR3, as DNA: TGTGCCAGCGGGGACAGACCAGACTATGGCTACACCTTC. Encoded protein: CASGDRPDYGYTF.